This T cell receptor (beta chain) is drawn from a study of blood T cell repertoires in COVID-19. Study summary: Samples came from the United States, Italy and Spain, spanning acute and convalescent COVID-19. Sources were T cells, B-cell-depleted T cells, or PBMCs; the material itself was cDNA or gDNA.

This clone is a singleton in its sample. As processed by the authors: Amplification with reference gene primers provided the estimates of nucleated cell counts. Only in-frame clones appear in the TCRdb table, and some are missing; sequencing was by immunoSEQ multiplex PCR. V and J calls and clone size are those listed in that table; D and trimming were worked out from the DNA. The sample lists roughly 120,000 clones; roughly 85% were seen once. V was cut by 2 bases and J by 3 bases, with 10 bases left in between. This CDR3 has 14 residues. The germline V gene has CDR1 KGHSH and CDR2 LQKENI. The sequencing sample was made of peripheral blood. This TCR was recovered from a woman aged 80 or older with active or convalescent COVID-19. The chain employs TRBV18 and TRBJ1-1; D not certain. The chain's CDR3 is CASSPTPSDTEAFF. As DNA, the CDR3 is TGTGCCAGCTCACCAACCCCATCGGACACTGAAGCTTTCTTT.